This TCR beta chain was found in a study of shared clonotypes between healthy human individuals. Sequencing used immunoSEQ multiplex PCR; TCRdb keeps in-frame clones, though not all of them. The repertoire holds approximately 640,000 clones, with about three quarters as singletons. Sequencing was carried out using memory CD4+ T cells sorted from blood. Described subset: CD45RA-negative fraction. The sequence derives from a woman in her 30s in good health.

The CDR3: CASSQERAKTYEQYF. The CDR3 region has the DNA TGCGCCAGCAGCCAAGAGCGAGCGAAAACCTACGAGCAGTACTTC. The chain employs TRBV4-1 and TRBJ2-7, with D uncertain. The CDR3 sequence is 15 residues long. From germline, CDR1 is MGHRA and CDR2 YSYEKL. V was pared by 0 bases and J by 2 bases, with 11 bases between.